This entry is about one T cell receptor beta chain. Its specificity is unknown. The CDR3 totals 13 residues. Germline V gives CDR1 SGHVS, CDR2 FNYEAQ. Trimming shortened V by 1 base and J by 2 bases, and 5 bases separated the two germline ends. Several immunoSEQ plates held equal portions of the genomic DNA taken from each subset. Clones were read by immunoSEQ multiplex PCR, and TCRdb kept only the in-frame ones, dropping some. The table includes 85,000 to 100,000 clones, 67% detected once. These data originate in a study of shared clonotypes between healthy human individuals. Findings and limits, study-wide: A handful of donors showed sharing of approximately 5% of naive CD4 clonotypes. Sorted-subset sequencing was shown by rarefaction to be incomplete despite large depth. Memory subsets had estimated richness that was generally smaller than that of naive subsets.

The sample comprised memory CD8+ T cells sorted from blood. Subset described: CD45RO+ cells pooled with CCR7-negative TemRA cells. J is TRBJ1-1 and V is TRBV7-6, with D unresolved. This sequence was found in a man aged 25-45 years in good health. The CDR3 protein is CASSLGHNTEAFF. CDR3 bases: TGTGCCAGCAGCTTAGGGCACAACACTGAAGCTTTCTTT.